This T cell receptor beta chain was identified during a study of T-cell reconstitution after alpha-beta-depleted transplantation in children. Preparation of the TCRbeta library involved a method that used unique molecular identifiers. One entry per CDR3 protein results from TCRdb running MiXCR on the PCR reads. The repertoire holds 240,000 or so distinct CDR3 sequences, with 12% as singletons. V shed 1 base and J 5 bases; nucleotides not matched to a gene: 3. CDR3 size: 16 residues. The germline CDR1 and CDR2 sequences are LNHNV and YYDKDF (reference sequence). The specimen was PBMCs from the stem cell graft donor, collected from the stem cell graft. The rearrangement joins TRBV15 to TRBJ2-1; 12 bases align to TRBD2. This TCR came from a human donor who donated a stem cell graft to a child with acute lymphoblastic leukemia. The chain's CDR3 is CATSRALAGGDNEQFF. CDR3 sequence (DNA): TGTGCCACCAGCAGAGCACTAGCGGGAGGCGACAATGAGCAGTTCTTC.